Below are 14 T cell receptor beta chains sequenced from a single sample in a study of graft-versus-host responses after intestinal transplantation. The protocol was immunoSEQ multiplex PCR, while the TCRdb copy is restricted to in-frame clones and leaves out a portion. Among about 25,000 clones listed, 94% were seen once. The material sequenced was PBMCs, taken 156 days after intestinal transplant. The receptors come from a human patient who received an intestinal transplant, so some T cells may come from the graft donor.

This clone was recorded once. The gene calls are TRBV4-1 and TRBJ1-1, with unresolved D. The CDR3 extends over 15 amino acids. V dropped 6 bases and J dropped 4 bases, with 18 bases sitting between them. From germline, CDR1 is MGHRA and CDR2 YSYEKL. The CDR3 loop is CASSRLGRLSTEAFF. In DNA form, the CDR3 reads TGCGCCAGCAGTCGTTTAGGACGGCTGAGCACTGAAGCTTTCTTT.

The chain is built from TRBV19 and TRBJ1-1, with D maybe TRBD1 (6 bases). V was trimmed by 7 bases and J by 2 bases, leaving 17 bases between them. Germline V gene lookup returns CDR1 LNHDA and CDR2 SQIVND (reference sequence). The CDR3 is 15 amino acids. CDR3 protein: CASTTSSGGNTEAFF. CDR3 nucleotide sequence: TGTGCCAGTACCACCTCCTCGGGGGGCAACACTGAAGCTTTCTTT.

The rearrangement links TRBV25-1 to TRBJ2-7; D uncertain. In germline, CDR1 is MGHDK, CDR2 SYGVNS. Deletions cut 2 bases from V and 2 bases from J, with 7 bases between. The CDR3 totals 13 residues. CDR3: CASSERPAYEQYF. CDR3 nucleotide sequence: TGTGCCAGCAGTGAACGGCCAGCCTACGAGCAGTACTTC.

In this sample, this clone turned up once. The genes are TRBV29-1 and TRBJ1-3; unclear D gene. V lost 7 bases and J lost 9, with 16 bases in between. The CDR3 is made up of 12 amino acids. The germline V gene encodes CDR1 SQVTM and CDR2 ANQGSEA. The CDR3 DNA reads TGCAGCGCATCCGGGGAGCGGGGCACCATATATTTT. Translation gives CSASGERGTIYF.

As DNA, the CDR3 is TGTGCCAGCAGCTTATACGTTCCGTCGGGCTATAATTCACCCCTCCACTTT. Translating gives CASSLYVPSGYNSPLHF. J is TRBJ1-6 and V is TRBV7-2; D is ambiguous. The CDR3 extends over 17 amino acids. The V end lost 2 bases, the J end lost 3 bases, and 14 bases lay between the germline ends. Germline lookup yields CDR1 SGHTA and CDR2 FQGNSA.

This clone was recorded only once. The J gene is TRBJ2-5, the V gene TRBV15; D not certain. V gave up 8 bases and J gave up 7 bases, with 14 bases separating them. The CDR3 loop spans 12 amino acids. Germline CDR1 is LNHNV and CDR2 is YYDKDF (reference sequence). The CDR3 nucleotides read TGTGCCACCCTAAGTGGCCCCGGGACCCAGTACTTC. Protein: CATLSGPGTQYF. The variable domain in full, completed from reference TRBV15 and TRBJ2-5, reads DAMVIQNPRYQVTQFGKPVTLSCSQTLNHNVMYWYQQKSSQAPKLLFHYYDKDFNNEADTPDNFQSRRPNTSFCFLDIRSPGLGDTAMYLCATLSGPGTQYFGPGTRLLVL.

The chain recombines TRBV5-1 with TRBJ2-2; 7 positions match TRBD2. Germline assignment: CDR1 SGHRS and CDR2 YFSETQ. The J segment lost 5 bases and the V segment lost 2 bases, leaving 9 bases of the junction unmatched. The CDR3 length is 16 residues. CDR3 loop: CASSFMGGSITGELFF. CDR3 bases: TGCGCCAGCAGCTTTATGGGCGGGAGTATTACCGGGGAGCTGTTTTTT.

DNA for the CDR3: TGTGCCAGCAGTTTATTAAGGGAAAACCCCTCCTACGAGCAGTACTTC. Its protein product is CASSLLRENPSYEQYF. This sequence joins TRBV28 and TRBJ2-7; D is unclear. V was clipped by 1 base and J by 0 bases, with 13 bases between them. The CDR3 has 16 amino acids. Looked up from germline, CDR1 is MDHEN and CDR2 is SYDVKM.

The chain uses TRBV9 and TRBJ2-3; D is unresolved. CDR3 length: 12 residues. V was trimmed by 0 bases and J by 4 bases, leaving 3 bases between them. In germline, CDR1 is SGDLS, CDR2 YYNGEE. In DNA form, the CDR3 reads TGTGCCAGCAGCGTAGTCCCAGATACGCAGTATTTT. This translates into CASSVVPDTQYF.

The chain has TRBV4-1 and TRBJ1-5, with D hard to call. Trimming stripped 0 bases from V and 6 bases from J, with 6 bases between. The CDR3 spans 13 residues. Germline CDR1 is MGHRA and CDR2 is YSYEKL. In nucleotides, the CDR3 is TGCGCCAGCAGCCAAGATGGCGGTCAGCCCCAGCATTTT. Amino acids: CASSQDGGQPQHF.

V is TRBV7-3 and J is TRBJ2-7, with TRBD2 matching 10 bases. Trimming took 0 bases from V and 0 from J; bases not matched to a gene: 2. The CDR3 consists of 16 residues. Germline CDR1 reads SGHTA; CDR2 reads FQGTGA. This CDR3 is CASSLTASGSSYEQYF. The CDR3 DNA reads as TGTGCCAGCAGCTTAACGGCTAGCGGGAGCTCCTACGAGCAGTACTTC.

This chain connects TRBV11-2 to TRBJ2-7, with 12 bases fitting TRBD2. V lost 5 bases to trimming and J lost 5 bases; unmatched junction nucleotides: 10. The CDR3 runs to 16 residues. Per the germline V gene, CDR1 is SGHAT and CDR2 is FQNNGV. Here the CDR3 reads CASSAGLAGIYDEQYF. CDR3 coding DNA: TGTGCCAGCAGCGCAGGACTAGCGGGAATCTACGACGAGCAGTACTTC.

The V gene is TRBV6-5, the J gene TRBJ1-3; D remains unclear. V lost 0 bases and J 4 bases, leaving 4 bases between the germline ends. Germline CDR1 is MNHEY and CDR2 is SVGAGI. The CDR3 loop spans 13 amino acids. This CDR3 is CASSYSGGNTIYF. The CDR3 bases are TGTGCCAGCAGTTACTCGGGGGGAAACACCATATATTTT.

DNA for the CDR3: TGTGCCACGGCCTCAGGGGTGCATTCACCCCTCCACTTT. Translating gives CATASGVHSPLHF. V usage is TRBV19 and J usage is TRBJ1-6, with D possibly TRBD1 on 6 matching bases. The germline V gene has CDR1 LNHDA and CDR2 SQIVND (reference sequence). Trimming removed 10 bases from V and 8 bases from J, with 15 bases in between. This CDR3 has 13 residues. The variable domain in full, with the rest retrieved from reference TRBV19 and TRBJ1-6, is DGGITQSPKYLFRKEGQNVTLSCEQNLNHDAMYWYRQDPGQGLRLIYYSQIVNDFQKGDIAEGYSVSREKKESFPLTVTSAQKNPTAFYLCATASGVHSPLHFGNGTRLTVT.